Listed below are T cell receptor beta chains from one sample, sequenced in a study of blood T cell repertoires in COVID-19. Measured with immunoSEQ multiplex PCR; TCRdb has only the in-frame clones, and not every one. The sample shows hundreds of thousands of clones, roughly 89% of them seen only once. What was sequenced was peripheral blood. These receptors were obtained from a woman aged 40 to 49 with COVID-19, enrolled during active disease. CDR3s include the opening cysteine and the closing phenylalanine or tryptophan. D genes are given only for firm matches. Some rows have no size entry. The others give once, few or many, or a class for an expanded clone.

clone size	D gene	V gene	J gene	CDR3 DNA	CDR3 protein
few	TRBD1	TRBV6-4	TRBJ1-2	TGTGCCAGCAGTGCCTCCGGGACAGGGCACTACACCTTC	CASSASGTGHYTF
-	TRBD1	TRBV27	TRBJ1-1	TGTGCCAGCAGTACTAGACAGGATCCCAGGGGGACTGAAGCTTTCTTT	CASSTRQDPRGTEAFF
-	-	TRBV6-6	TRBJ1-1	TGTGCCAGCAGTTCCAGATCGAACACTGAAGCTTTCTTT	CASSSRSNTEAFF
few	-	TRBV30	TRBJ2-5	TGTGCCTGGAGTCCCCGTCGGACAGTCCAAGAGACCCAGTACTTC	CAWSPRRTVQETQYF
-	-	TRBV11-2	TRBJ2-1	TGTGCCAGCAGCTTATCGGGGATCTACAATGAGCAGTTCTTC	CASSLSGIYNEQFF
-	TRBD1	TRBV9	TRBJ1-3	TGTGCCAGCAGCCCCAGAACAGGGGTCTCTGGAAACACCATATATTTT	CASSPRTGVSGNTIYF
-	-	TRBV20-1	TRBJ2-7	TGCAGTGCTAGTGAGCGGAGGGGGGGCCTAGGGCAGTACTTC	CSASERRGGLGQYF
-	-	TRBV5-8	TRBJ2-7	TGTGCCAGCAGCATAGTGCGCGGTGAGCAGTACTTC	CASSIVRGEQYF
-	-	TRBV5-6	TRBJ2-7	TGTGCCAGCAGAACCGACAGCCCCTCCGAGCAGTACTTC	CASRTDSPSEQYF
-	-	TRBV7-3	TRBJ2-7	TGTGCCAGCAGCTTAAATCCAGGGGGGTACGAGCAGTACTTC	CASSLNPGGYEQYF
-	TRBD1	TRBV10-3	TRBJ1-4	TGTGCCATCAGTGGGGGACAGGAGAATGAAAAACTGTTTTTT	CAISGGQENEKLFF
-	-	TRBV5-1	TRBJ2-2	TGCGCCAGCTCTGCGGGACCCCAGAACACCGGGGAGCTGTTTTTT	CASSAGPQNTGELFF
-	-	TRBV7-3	TRBJ1-2	TGTGCCAGCAGCTTCGGGGGGCTCTATGGCTACACCTTC	CASSFGGLYGYTF
-	-	TRBV7-9	TRBJ2-3	TGTGCCAGCCGAGAGGGCACAGATACGCAGTATTTT	CASREGTDTQYF
few	-	TRBV7-9	TRBJ1-1	TGTGCCAGCAGTCAAAACAGGGAAGAAGCTTTCTTT	CASSQNREEAFF
-	TRBD2	TRBV13	TRBJ2-1	TGTGCCAGCAGCTTAGGCCGCGCTAGCGGGGCGAGCTCCTACAATGAGCAGTTCTTC	CASSLGRASGASSYNEQFF
-	-	TRBV19	TRBJ2-1	TGTGCCAGTAGTTACAGGTCGAAGACCAATGAGCAGTTCTTC	CASSYRSKTNEQFF
-	-	TRBV7-2	TRBJ1-1	TGTGCCAGCAGCTCAGGTGGGGGGATGAACACTGAAGCTTTCTTT	CASSSGGGMNTEAFF
-	-	TRBV6-2/TRBV6-3	TRBJ2-1	TGTGCCAGCAGTTACGAGAGCACGAATCTTTATGAGCAGTTCTTC	CASSYESTNLYEQFF
-	TRBD1	TRBV19	TRBJ2-7	TGTGCCAGTAGTCCCCGGACAGGGCTGGGGGAGCAGTACTTC	CASSPRTGLGEQYF
once	TRBD1	TRBV3-1/TRBV3-2	TRBJ1-2	TGTGCCAGCAGCCAAGGGCGACAGGGCACCTATGGCTACACCTTC	CASSQGRQGTYGYTF
once	-	TRBV19	TRBJ1-5	TGTGCCAGTAGTCTGCCACGGCAGGGGTTTCGGGATCAGCCCCAGCATTTT	CASSLPRQGFRDQPQHF
-	TRBD1	TRBV18	TRBJ2-7	TGTGCCAGCTCCTTAGGACAGGGCTACGAGCAGTACTTC	CASSLGQGYEQYF
-	TRBD1	TRBV27	TRBJ2-1	TGTGCCAGCAGTCAAGGGGGCCGTGGGTACAATGAGCAGTTCTTC	CASSQGGRGYNEQFF
-	-	TRBV28	TRBJ1-4	TGTGCCAGCAGTTTACTGGGGGCGACTAATGAAAAACTGTTTTTT	CASSLLGATNEKLFF
-	TRBD1	TRBV28	TRBJ2-7	TGTGCCAGCAGTGCAACCTTTTCCGGGACAGAAACCTACGAGCAGTACTTC	CASSATFSGTETYEQYF
-	TRBD1	TRBV15	TRBJ1-1	TGTGCCACTGAGCGGGACAGGGGGCAAAAAGCTTTCTTT	CATERDRGQKAFF
-	TRBD2	TRBV13	TRBJ2-1	TGTGCCAGCAGTTCAGGACTAGCGGGCCACAAGCAGTTCTTC	CASSSGLAGHKQFF
-	TRBD2	TRBV7-3	TRBJ2-3	TGTGCCAGCAGCCAAAAAGGGACTAGCGGGAGTACAGATACGCAGTATTTT	CASSQKGTSGSTDTQYF
-	TRBD2	TRBV10-3	TRBJ2-1	TGTGCCATCAGTGTCGGACTAGCGGGAGGGAGGGAGTACAATGAGCAGTTCTTC	CAISVGLAGGREYNEQFF
-	-	TRBV28	TRBJ1-2	TGTGCCACTTTCAGGAGCGGTGGCTACACCTTC	CATFRSGGYTF
-	-	TRBV27	TRBJ2-1	TGTGCCAGCAGTCCTACTAGCCAAAGCTCCTACAATGAGCAGTTCTTC	CASSPTSQSSYNEQFF
-	-	TRBV23-1	TRBJ2-7	TGCGCCAGCACACCTGGACATTACTCCTACGAGCAGTACTTC	CASTPGHYSYEQYF
once	TRBD2	TRBV5-1	TRBJ2-3	TGCGCCAGCAGCTTGGCGCTGGCGGGAGGAGCAGATACGCAGTATTTT	CASSLALAGGADTQYF
once	TRBD2	TRBV9	TRBJ2-1	TGTGCCAGCAGCGTAGCCGGGACTAGTCGGTATGAGCAGTTCTTC	CASSVAGTSRYEQFF
-	TRBD1	TRBV19	TRBJ1-5	TGTGCCAGTAGTTTTCGGACAGGCGATAGCAATCAGCCCCAGCATTTT	CASSFRTGDSNQPQHF
-	-	TRBV6-5	TRBJ2-1	TGTGCCAGCAGTTCCTTTGGGGCGCCTCAGCAGTTCTTC	CASSSFGAPQQFF
-	-	TRBV4-3	TRBJ2-1	TGCGCCAGCAGCCGCACACAGGGGGGGAACAATGAGCAGTTCTTC	CASSRTQGGNNEQFF
-	-	TRBV7-3	TRBJ1-5	TGTGCCAGCAGTTCAGGGAGGAATCAGCCCCAGCATTTT	CASSSGRNQPQHF
-	-	TRBV6-2/TRBV6-3	TRBJ1-1	TGTGCCAGCAGTGGTAGCTCCCGGAGCACTGAAGCTTTCTTT	CASSGSSRSTEAFF
-	-	TRBV2	TRBJ2-3	TGTGCCAGCAGTCCAAACACAGATACGCAGTATTTT	CASSPNTDTQYF
once	-	TRBV20-1	TRBJ2-7	TGCAGTGCTAGTACCGGGGGCTACGAGCAGTACTTC	CSASTGGYEQYF
-	TRBD1	TRBV9	TRBJ2-4	TGTGCCAGCAGCCCGACCGGGACAGCGAAAAACATTCAGTACTTC	CASSPTGTAKNIQYF
-	TRBD1	TRBV28	TRBJ2-7	TGTGCCAGCACCTCAGGACAGGGCTACGAGCAGTACTTC	CASTSGQGYEQYF
-	-	TRBV28	TRBJ1-2	TGTGCCAGCAGTTCCCAGGATGGCTACACCTTC	CASSSQDGYTF
-	-	TRBV27	TRBJ1-1	TGTGCCAGCAGTTTTATCGCGGCAGAAATGAACACTGAAGCTTTCTTT	CASSFIAAEMNTEAFF
-	-	TRBV12-3/TRBV12-4	TRBJ2-1	TGTGCCAGCAGTTACAGGAATGAGCAGTTCTTC	CASSYRNEQFF
-	-	TRBV29-1	TRBJ1-2	TGCAGCGTTCGGACAGCCGGGCAGTTAATTAACTATGGCTACACCTTC	CSVRTAGQLINYGYTF
-	TRBD1	TRBV2	TRBJ2-3	TGTGCCAGCAGTCGCCCGGGACAGGGGACAGATACGCAGTATTTT	CASSRPGQGTDTQYF
-	-	TRBV28	TRBJ1-1	TGTGCCAGCAGTTCCCCAGGACTTAACACTGAAGCTTTCTTT	CASSSPGLNTEAFF
-	-	TRBV30	TRBJ1-4	TGTGCCTGGACCGACCCAGGGTCAACTAATGAAAAACTGTTTTTT	CAWTDPGSTNEKLFF
-	TRBD1	TRBV28	TRBJ1-5	TGTGCCAGCAGTTCGACAGGGTGGGGTCAGCCCCAGCATTTT	CASSSTGWGQPQHF
once	TRBD1	TRBV30	TRBJ1-2	TGTGCCTGGAGTGTACGACAGGGTAACTATGGCTACACCTTC	CAWSVRQGNYGYTF
-	TRBD2	TRBV24-1	TRBJ2-3	TGTGCCACCAGTGATTTGCGGGGAGGGTTGACAGATACGCAGTATTTT	CATSDLRGGLTDTQYF
-	TRBD1	TRBV7-3	TRBJ2-1	TGTGCCAGCAGCTTAGGGGGACAGGGGGTTGACGATGAGCAGTTCTTC	CASSLGGQGVDDEQFF
-	TRBD1	TRBV6-2/TRBV6-3	TRBJ1-2	TGTGCCAGCAGTTACTCGAGGGGACAGGGGGTCTACTATGGCTACACCTTC	CASSYSRGQGVYYGYTF
-	-	TRBV24-1	TRBJ2-1	TGTGCCACCAGTGACCCCAGGGGTGGCGCCTACAATGAGCAGTTCTTC	CATSDPRGGAYNEQFF